These T cell receptor beta chains were read from a single sample in a study of T cell responses to AZD1222 COVID-19 vaccine. Using immunoSEQ multiplex PCR, the repertoire was profiled, and TCRdb retains in-frame clones only, with some absent. This table holds 95,000 to 150,000 clones, 85% to 95% found once. Sequenced material: peripheral blood, taken 28 days after the second AZD1222 dose. The receptors were gathered from an adult who received the AZD1222 COVID-19 vaccine. Each CDR3 is given with its conserved first and last residue. Each record gives: J gene, D gene, clone size, V gene, CDR3 protein, CDR3 DNA. D genes are given only for firm matches. For some rows the clone size is stated as once, few or many, or as a class when expanded; others skip it.

>TRBJ1-2|.|.|TRBV2
CASNAATRGFYGYTF
TGTGCCAGCAACGCCGCTACGAGGGGGTTCTATGGCTACACCTTC
>TRBJ1-1|TRBD1|.|TRBV5-6
CASSSTGDTEAFF
TGTGCCAGCAGCTCTACAGGGGACACTGAAGCTTTCTTT
>TRBJ1-1|.|.|TRBV6-5
CASSYYQNTEAFF
TGTGCCAGCAGTTACTACCAGAACACTGAAGCTTTCTTT
>TRBJ2-6|.|.|TRBV6-2/TRBV6-3
CASRRHTSGANVLTF
TGTGCCAGCCGCCGACATACCTCTGGGGCCAACGTCCTGACTTTC
>TRBJ1-5|.|.|TRBV7-2
CASSVTGDSAQPQHF
TGTGCCAGCAGCGTTACGGGCGACAGTGCTCAGCCCCAGCATTTT
>TRBJ2-3|.|.|TRBV19
CASSRDNTDTQYF
TGTGCCAGTAGCAGGGACAACACAGATACGCAGTATTTT
>TRBJ1-6|.|.|TRBV12-5
CASGLVTPLHF
TGTGCTAGTGGTTTGGTTACACCCCTCCACTTT
>TRBJ1-2|.|.|TRBV20-1
CSANSNYGYTF
TGCAGTGCCAATTCTAACTATGGCTACACCTTC
>TRBJ2-5|.|.|TRBV7-2
CASSLQETQYF
TGTGCCAGCAGCTTACAGGAGACCCAGTACTTC
>TRBJ2-3|TRBD2|.|TRBV18
CASSPSGLAGGTDTQYF
TGTGCCAGCTCACCCTCGGGACTAGCGGGAGGAACGGATACGCAGTATTTT
>TRBJ1-4|TRBD1|.|TRBV3-1/TRBV3-2
CASSHRGDRGEKLFF
TGTGCCAGCAGCCATAGAGGGGACAGGGGTGAAAAACTGTTTTTT
>TRBJ2-3|.|.|TRBV19
CASSIYDSTDTQYF
TGTGCCAGTAGTATTTACGACAGCACAGATACGCAGTATTTT
>TRBJ1-1|.|.|TRBV13
CASSLAVNTEAFF
TGTGCCAGCAGCTTAGCGGTGAACACTGAAGCTTTCTTT
>TRBJ2-7|.|.|TRBV10-3
CAISVHAYDLSYEQYF
TGTGCCATCAGTGTACATGCCTACGACTTATCCTACGAGCAGTACTTC
>TRBJ1-4|.|.|TRBV7-8
CASSPLPFFF
TGTGCCAGCAGCCCACTTCCATTCTTTTTT
>TRBJ1-2|TRBD1|.|TRBV5-1
CASSPTAQGGYGYTF
TGCGCCAGCAGCCCCACCGCCCAGGGGGGATATGGCTACACCTTC
>TRBJ2-2|TRBD1|.|TRBV6-2/TRBV6-3
CASSTADRGLAGELFF
TGTGCCAGCAGTACCGCGGACAGGGGGTTGGCCGGGGAGCTGTTTTTT
>TRBJ2-3|TRBD2|.|TRBV19
CASSISGGRTDTQYF
TGTGCCAGTAGTATATCGGGGGGGCGCACAGATACGCAGTATTTT
>TRBJ2-7|.|.|TRBV5-4
CASSLGGLSSYEQYF
TGTGCCAGCAGCTTGGGCGGGCTTAGCTCCTACGAGCAGTACTTC
>TRBJ2-2|TRBD1|.|TRBV7-3
CASSLLPGQGAGELFF
TGTGCCAGCAGCCTCCTACCGGGACAGGGTGCCGGGGAGCTGTTTTTT
>TRBJ1-2|.|.|TRBV27
CASSSARGVGGYTF
TGTGCCAGCAGTTCGGCCAGGGGTGTAGGGGGCTACACCTTC
>TRBJ2-5|.|once|TRBV4-1
CASSQGLRGLTQYF
TGCGCCAGCAGCCAAGGTCTTCGGGGCCTAACCCAGTACTTC
>TRBJ2-1|TRBD2|.|TRBV10-3
CAIRPSGGVYNEQFF
TGTGCCATCAGACCCAGCGGGGGGGTTTACAATGAGCAGTTCTTC
>TRBJ2-2|TRBD2|.|TRBV11-2
CASSLTGGAGELFF
TGTGCCAGCAGCCTCACCGGGGGGGCCGGGGAGCTGTTTTTT
>TRBJ2-3|.|.|TRBV19
CASSIGGSTTRTDTQYF
TGTGCCAGTAGTATAGGCGGATCCACAACCCGCACAGATACGCAGTATTTT
>TRBJ1-5|TRBD1|.|TRBV2
CASRQGPIQEPQHF
TGTGCCAGCAGACAGGGGCCCATCCAAGAGCCCCAGCATTTT
>TRBJ2-1|TRBD1|.|TRBV3-1/TRBV3-2
CASSPWTGGSYNEQFF
TGTGCCAGCAGCCCGTGGACAGGGGGCTCCTACAATGAGCAGTTCTTC
>TRBJ1-2|TRBD1|.|TRBV7-9
CASSSSRDRDGYTF
TGTGCCAGCAGCTCGTCCCGGGACAGGGATGGCTACACCTTC
>TRBJ1-3|.|.|TRBV2
CASVSGNTIYF
TGTGCCAGCGTTTCTGGAAACACCATATATTTT
>TRBJ2-1|TRBD1|.|TRBV10-3
CATYSGTGLDEQFF
TGTGCCACCTACTCCGGGACAGGGCTCGATGAGCAGTTCTTC
>TRBJ2-2|.|.|TRBV5-1
CASSLEGRRELFF
TGCGCCAGCAGCTTGGAGGGGCGCCGGGAGCTGTTTTTT
>TRBJ2-5|.|.|TRBV27
CASSLGPLGETQYF
TGTGCCAGCAGTTTAGGGCCCCTCGGAGAGACCCAGTACTTC
>TRBJ2-7|TRBD2|.|TRBV5-4
CASSFRAGGGYEQYF
TGTGCCAGCAGCTTTCGAGCGGGAGGTGGCTACGAGCAGTACTTC
>TRBJ1-1|.|.|TRBV30
CAWSAGILNTEAFF
TGTGCCTGGAGTGCAGGGATCTTGAACACTGAAGCTTTCTTT
>TRBJ1-1|.|.|TRBV4-1
CASSLVSSGEAFF
TGCGCCAGCAGCCTTGTATCCAGCGGTGAAGCTTTCTTT
>TRBJ2-2|.|.|TRBV5-4
CASSFVGGRELFF
TGTGCCAGCAGTTTTGTGGGCGGGCGGGAGCTGTTTTTT
>TRBJ1-5|.|.|TRBV5-1
CASSLGGTDDQPQHF
TGCGCCAGCAGCTTGGGGGGGACTGATGATCAGCCCCAGCATTTT
>TRBJ1-2|.|.|TRBV29-1
CSVETGFGSYGYTF
TGCAGCGTTGAAACAGGGTTCGGGTCCTATGGCTACACCTTC
>TRBJ1-3|.|.|TRBV12-3/TRBV12-4
CASAPWGENTIYF
TGTGCCAGCGCCCCTTGGGGGGAAAACACCATATATTTT
>TRBJ2-3|TRBD2|.|TRBV7-8
CASSPLLGLAGVDTQYF
TGTGCCAGCAGCCCCCTCCTAGGACTAGCGGGAGTAGATACGCAGTATTTT
>TRBJ2-3|.|.|TRBV7-7
CASSLAEADTQYF
TGTGCTAGCAGCTTAGCGGAAGCCGATACGCAGTATTTT
>TRBJ2-3|.|.|TRBV7-9
CASSLVTVSTDTQYF
TGTGCCAGCAGCTTAGTTACGGTTAGCACAGATACGCAGTATTTT
>TRBJ1-3|TRBD1|.|TRBV10-2
CASSEMGQHSGNTIYF
TGCGCCAGCAGTGAGATGGGACAGCACTCTGGAAACACCATATATTTT
>TRBJ1-2|TRBD1|.|TRBV19
CASSIGTGGSYGYTF
TGTGCCAGTAGTATCGGGACAGGGGGTTCGTATGGCTACACCTTC
>TRBJ2-1|TRBD2|.|TRBV7-6
CASSLVAGSYNEQFF
TGTGCCAGCAGCTTAGTAGCGGGGTCCTACAATGAGCAGTTCTTC
>TRBJ1-6|TRBD1|.|TRBV27
CASSVTGGADSPLHF
TGTGCCAGCAGTGTAACAGGGGGCGCCGATTCACCCCTCCACTTT
>TRBJ1-1|.|.|TRBV25-1
CASSASTGGTEAFF
TGTGCCAGCAGTGCCTCTACGGGGGGCACTGAAGCTTTCTTT
>TRBJ2-4|TRBD1|.|TRBV19
CASSTHRQGGKNIQYF
TGTGCCAGTAGTACCCACAGACAGGGGGGAAAAAACATTCAGTACTTC
>TRBJ1-3|.|.|TRBV7-9
CASSPKATSGNTIYF
TGTGCCAGCAGCCCCAAAGCGACCTCTGGAAACACCATATATTTT
>TRBJ1-1|TRBD1|.|TRBV10-3
CAISLDTSTGIHTEAFF
TGTGCCATCAGCCTAGACACCTCGACAGGGATTCACACTGAAGCTTTCTTT
>TRBJ1-2|TRBD1|.|TRBV16
CASSQTGQGYGYTF
TGTGCCAGCAGCCAAACGGGACAGGGGTATGGCTACACCTTC
>TRBJ2-7|.|.|TRBV18
CASSRDGISYEQYF
TGTGCCAGCTCACGGGACGGTATCTCCTACGAGCAGTACTTC
>TRBJ2-2|.|once|TRBV7-6
CASSLEGSRGGELFF
TGTGCCAGCAGCTTAGAAGGATCTCGGGGCGGGGAGCTGTTTTTT
>TRBJ1-2|.|medium-sized|TRBV6-2/TRBV6-3
CASSYSAGESTF
TGTGCCAGCAGTTACTCTGCGGGGGAGAGCACCTTC
>TRBJ2-2|.|.|TRBV19
CASHLRGGTTNTGELFF
TGTGCCAGCCATCTTAGGGGGGGAACCACCAACACCGGGGAGCTGTTTTTT
>TRBJ2-7|.|few|TRBV28
CASSSAYEQYF
TGTGCCAGCAGTTCTGCTTACGAGCAGTACTTC
>TRBJ1-6|TRBD1|.|TRBV5-1
CASSTQGAALHF
TGCGCCAGCAGCACCCAGGGGGCTGCCCTCCACTTT
>TRBJ1-1|TRBD1|.|TRBV10-3
CAISESPGQGPIIF
TGTGCCATCAGTGAGTCTCCGGGACAGGGGCCAATAATCTTT
>TRBJ2-1|.|many|TRBV7-2
CASQKDPGVNEQFF
TGTGCCAGCCAAAAGGACCCAGGGGTGAATGAGCAGTTCTTC